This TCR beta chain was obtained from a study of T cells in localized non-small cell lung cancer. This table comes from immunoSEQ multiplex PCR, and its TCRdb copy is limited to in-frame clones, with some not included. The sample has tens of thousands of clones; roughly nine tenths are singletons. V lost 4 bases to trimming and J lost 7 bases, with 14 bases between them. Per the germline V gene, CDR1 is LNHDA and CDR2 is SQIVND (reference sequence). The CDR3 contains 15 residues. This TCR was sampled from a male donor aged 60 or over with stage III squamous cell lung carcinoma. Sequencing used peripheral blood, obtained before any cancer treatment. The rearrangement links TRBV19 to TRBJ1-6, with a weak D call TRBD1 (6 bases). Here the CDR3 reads CASSTQGRRNSPLHF. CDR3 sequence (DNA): TGTGCCAGTAGTACCCAGGGGAGGCGGAATTCACCCCTCCACTTT. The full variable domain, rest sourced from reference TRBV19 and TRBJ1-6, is DGGITQSPKYLFRKEGQNVTLSCEQNLNHDAMYWYRQDPGQGLRLIYYSQIVNDFQKGDIAEGYSVSREKKESFPLTVTSAQKNPTAFYLCASSTQGRRNSPLHFGNGTRLTVT.